This section outlines one T cell receptor (beta chain) sequence together with its context. Its target is not known. These data are taken from a study of monozygotic twins with inflammatory bowel disease. Total RNA from whole blood was isolated with no T cell sorting. Overall study results and limits: Among T cells, the various subtypes were not distinguishable. Nothing supported a single strong signal or clonotype that was associated with IBD. Patient-specific immunosuppressive treatments may have made repertoires more variable.

CDR3 length: 14 amino acids. Looked up from germline, CDR1 is DFQATT and CDR2 is SNEGSKA (reference sequence). TCRdb processed the 5' RACE reads again and assigns one entry to each CDR3 protein, with no DNA. This sample carries about 380,000 distinct CDR3 sequences, with 2% to 3% going to the ten biggest clones. This receptor was identified in a human donor with ulcerative colitis or Crohn's disease, or a healthy co-twin of an affected twin (not recorded which). The material sequenced was blood. The chain recombines TRBV20-1 with TRBJ2-1; there is no DNA to check the TCRdb D call of TRBD1. The CDR3 spells CSASGQALYNEQFF.